The next 6 T cell receptor beta chains were all read from a single sample in a study of cytomegalovirus exposure and HLA in healthy donors. The primer mix had 60 Vbeta and 13 Jbeta primers. Data came from immunoSEQ multiplex PCR; TCRdb stores just in-frame clones and leaves some out. The repertoire holds 80,000 to 100,000 clones, roughly 70% seen once, with around 2.3% in the top ten. Sample: PBMCs. These receptors were obtained from a man aged 50 to 60 in good health and CMV-seronegative.

J is TRBJ2-5 and V is TRBV18; the match to TRBD1 covers 7 bases. Unmatched junction bases numbered 12, after V lost 3 bases and J lost 5 bases. The CDR3 totals 16 residues. Germline V gives CDR1 KGHSH, CDR2 LQKENI. CDR3: CASSPKPGQWRETQYF. Here the CDR3 DNA reads TGTGCCAGCTCACCCAAACCGGGACAGTGGAGGGAGACCCAGTACTTC.

The V and J genes are TRBV29-1 and TRBJ2-1; TRBD2 matches 11 bases. The germline V gene has CDR1 SQVTM and CDR2 ANQGSEA. This CDR3 region has 15 residues. Trimming cost V 6 bases and J 3 bases; bases outside gene matches: 7. This CDR3 is CSVRTSGSIYNEQFF. In nucleotides, the CDR3 is TGCAGCGTGCGTACTAGCGGGAGTATCTACAATGAGCAGTTCTTC.

The rearrangement links TRBV30 to TRBJ2-7; 10 nucleotides align to TRBD1. The CDR3 sequence is 11 residues long. In germline, CDR1 is GTSNPN, CDR2 SVGIG (reference sequence). The CDR3 nucleotides are TGTGCCTGGAGTGCGGGACAGGGGATCTGGGTC. Its protein product is CAWSAGQGIWV.

This clone was picked up a small number of times. This sequence joins TRBV7-9 and TRBJ1-5; possible D gene TRBD1, 5 bases. The CDR3 is 16 amino acids. Per the germline V gene, CDR1 is SEHNR and CDR2 is FQNEAQ (reference sequence). V was pared by 5 bases and J by 7 bases, with 21 bases between. The CDR3 coding sequence is TGTGCCAGCAGCCGCAGCGGGGGACGAGAGACGCAGCCCCAGCATTTT. Protein sequence: CASSRSGGRETQPQHF.

This clone has only one observation. The chain combines TRBV6-5 with TRBJ1-2; D remains unclear. Germline loops: CDR1 MNHEY, CDR2 SVGAGI. The ends were cut back, 3 bases at V and 5 bases at J, with 13 bases in the middle. The CDR3 totals 14 residues. The chain's CDR3 is CASSYSGSRYGYTF. The CDR3 DNA follows: TGTGCCAGCAGTTATAGCGGGAGCCGTTATGGCTACACCTTC.

This chain uses TRBV27 with TRBJ2-7; perhaps TRBD1 as D (5 bases). The CDR3 spans 15 residues. Germline CDR1 is MNHEY and CDR2 is SMNVEV (reference sequence). V was cut by 5 bases and J by 0 bases, with 14 bases left in between. The CDR3 nucleotides are TGTGCCAGCAGTCCAGGGCCAGCCTCCTCCTACGAGCAGTACTTC. Its translation is CASSPGPASSYEQYF.